The TCR beta chain under discussion was sequenced for a study of cytomegalovirus exposure and HLA in healthy donors. There are 15 residues in the CDR3. Germline CDR1 SGHAT, CDR2 FQNNGV. V lost 1 base and J lost 2, with 12 bases in between. PCR was performed using 60 Vbeta and 13 Jbeta primers. The data were produced by immunoSEQ multiplex PCR, yet TCRdb's version contains in-frame clones alone and is incomplete. Of 150,000 to 250,000 clones in the sample, almost 85% were seen once. The sequencing input was PBMCs. The chain couples TRBV11-2 to TRBJ2-7; a weak D match, TRBD1 (5 bases). The TCR originated in a woman between 50 and 59 years old in good health and CMV-seronegative. CDR3 sequence (DNA): TGTGCCAGCAGCTTAGCAGGGCCGATGGCCTACGAGCAGTACTTC. The encoded protein is CASSLAGPMAYEQYF.